This entry concerns a single TCR beta chain. Its antigen is unidentified. Method: immunoSEQ multiplex PCR; TCRdb's copy keeps in-frame clones and lacks some. The sample lists 15,000 to 17,000 clones, about four fifths occurring once. Trimming took 2 bases from V and 5 from J, leaving 21 bases between them. The CDR3 has 17 residues. Germline CDR1 and CDR2: MRHNA and SNTAGT. Control samples came 1 year after myeloablative marrow transplants with methotrexate plus calcineurin inhibitor. This entry comes from a study of T cells after posttransplantation cyclophosphamide. Study-level points and caveats: TRB clonality was highly associated with recipient CMV seropositivity and reactivation. Later blood repertoires were often dominated by clones from the donor CD8+ memory compartment.

The origin of this receptor is a young adult male patient who received an allogeneic stem cell transplant from a related donor, was CMV-positive, and had no GVHD. A subset of T cells may come from the graft donor. The material sequenced was PBMCs, taken more than 350 days after allogeneic stem cell transplant with calcineurin inhibitor and methotrexate. This chain links TRBV6-4 with TRBJ1-2, with D tentatively TRBD1 (5 bases). CDR3 sequence reads: CASSDLSGLPREYGYTF. For the CDR3, the DNA is TGTGCCAGCAGTGACCTTTCGGGACTCCCGCGTGAGTATGGCTACACCTTC.